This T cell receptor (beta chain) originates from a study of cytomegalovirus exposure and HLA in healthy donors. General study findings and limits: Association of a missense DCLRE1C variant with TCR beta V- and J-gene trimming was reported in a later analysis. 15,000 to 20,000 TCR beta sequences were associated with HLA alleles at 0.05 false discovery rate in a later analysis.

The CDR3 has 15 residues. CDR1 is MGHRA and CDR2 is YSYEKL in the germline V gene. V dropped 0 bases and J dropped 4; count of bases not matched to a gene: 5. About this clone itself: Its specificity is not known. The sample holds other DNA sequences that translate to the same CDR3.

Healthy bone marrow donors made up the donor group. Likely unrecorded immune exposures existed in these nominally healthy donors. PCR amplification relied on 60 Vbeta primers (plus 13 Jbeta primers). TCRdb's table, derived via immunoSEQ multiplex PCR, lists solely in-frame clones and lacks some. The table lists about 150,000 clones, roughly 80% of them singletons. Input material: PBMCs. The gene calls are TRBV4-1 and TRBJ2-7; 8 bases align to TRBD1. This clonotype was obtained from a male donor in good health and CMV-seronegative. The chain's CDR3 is CASSQDPQGAYEQYF. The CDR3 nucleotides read TGCGCCAGCAGCCAAGATCCCCAGGGGGCTTACGAGCAGTACTTC.